This T cell receptor beta chain was recovered during a study of cytomegalovirus exposure and HLA in healthy donors. Study-level information: Of the donors genotyped, several hundred in all, around 76% fell in the Caucasian-associated ancestry cluster.

After removal of 4 bases from V and 4 bases from J, the junction contained 5 bases not matched to a gene. The germline gives CDR1 SGHRS, CDR2 YFSETQ. The CDR3 is 15 residues long. As for this clone: The target antigen is unknown.

Study observations and caveats: Accurate prediction of most subjects' HLA-A and HLA-B alleles from TCR beta sequences was reported.

In the PCR, 60 Vbeta and 13 Jbeta primers were used. Clones were read by immunoSEQ multiplex PCR, and TCRdb kept only the in-frame ones, dropping some. This sample has some 120,000 clones, with roughly 80% found just once. The sample was PBMCs. The clonotype comes from a man under 40 in good health and CMV-seronegative. The V and J genes are TRBV5-1 and TRBJ2-5; TRBD1 aligns across 12 bases. The CDR3 sequence is CASSLGTGGGETQYF. Written as DNA, the CDR3 is TGCGCCAGCAGCCTCGGGACAGGGGGCGGAGAGACCCAGTACTTC.